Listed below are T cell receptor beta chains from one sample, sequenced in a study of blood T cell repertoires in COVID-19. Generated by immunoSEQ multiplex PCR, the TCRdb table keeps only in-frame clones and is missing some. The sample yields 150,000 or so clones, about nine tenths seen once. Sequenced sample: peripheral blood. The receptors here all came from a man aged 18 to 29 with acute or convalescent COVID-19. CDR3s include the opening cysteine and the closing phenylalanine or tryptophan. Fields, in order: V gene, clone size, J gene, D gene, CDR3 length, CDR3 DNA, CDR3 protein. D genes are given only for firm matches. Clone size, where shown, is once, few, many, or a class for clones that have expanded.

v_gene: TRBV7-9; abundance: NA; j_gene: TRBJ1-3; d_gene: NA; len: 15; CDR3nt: TGTGCCAGCAGCTTGGTAGAGCTTGCGGGAAACACCATATATTTT; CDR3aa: CASSLVELAGNTIYF
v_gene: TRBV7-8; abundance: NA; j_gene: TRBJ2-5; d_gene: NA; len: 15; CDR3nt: TGTGCCAGCAGCTTAGAATCAGGGTACCAAGAGACCCAGTACTTC; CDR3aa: CASSLESGYQETQYF
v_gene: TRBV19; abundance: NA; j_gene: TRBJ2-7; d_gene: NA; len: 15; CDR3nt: TGTGCCAGTAGTATAGATAGTTTCAGGTCCTACGAGCAGTACTTC; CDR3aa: CASSIDSFRSYEQYF
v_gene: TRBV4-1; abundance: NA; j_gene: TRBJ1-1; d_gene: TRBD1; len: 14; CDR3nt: TGCGCCAGCAGCCAGACGGACAGGGGATCTGAAGCTTTCTTT; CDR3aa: CASSQTDRGSEAFF
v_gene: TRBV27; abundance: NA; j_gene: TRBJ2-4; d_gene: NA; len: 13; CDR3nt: TGTGCCAGCAGTCGGGACAATGGAAACATTCAGTACTTC; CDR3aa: CASSRDNGNIQYF
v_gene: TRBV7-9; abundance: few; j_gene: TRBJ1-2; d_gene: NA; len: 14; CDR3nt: TGTGCCAGCAGCTTACAGGGTTCTAACTATGGCTACACCTTC; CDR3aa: CASSLQGSNYGYTF
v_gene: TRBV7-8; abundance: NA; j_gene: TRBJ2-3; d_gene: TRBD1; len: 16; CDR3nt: TGTGCCAGCAGCTTAGTTCTAGGACAGGGAATCGATACGCAGTATTTT; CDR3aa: CASSLVLGQGIDTQYF
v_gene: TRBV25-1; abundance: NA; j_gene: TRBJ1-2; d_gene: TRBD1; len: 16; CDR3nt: TGTGCCAGCAGTGAGGGGGGTCCAGGGGGCATCTATGGCTACACCTTC; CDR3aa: CASSEGGPGGIYGYTF
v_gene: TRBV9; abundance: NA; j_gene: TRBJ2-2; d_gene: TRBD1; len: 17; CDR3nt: TGTGCCAGCAGCGTGACAGGGTTGACTTCGAACACCGGGGAGCTGTTTTTT; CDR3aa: CASSVTGLTSNTGELFF
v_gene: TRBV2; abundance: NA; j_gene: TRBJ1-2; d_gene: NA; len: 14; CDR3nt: TGTGCCAGCAGTGAAAGGTCAGGGTATGATGGCTACACCTTC; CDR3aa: CASSERSGYDGYTF
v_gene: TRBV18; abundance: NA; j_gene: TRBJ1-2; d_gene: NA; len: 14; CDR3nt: TGTGCCAGCTCACTATATACAGGGTACTTTGGCTACACCTTC; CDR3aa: CASSLYTGYFGYTF
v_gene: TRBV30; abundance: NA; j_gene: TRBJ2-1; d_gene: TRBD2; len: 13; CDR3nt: TGTGCCTGGAGTGTACGGGAGGACAATGAGCAGTTCTTC; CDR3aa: CAWSVREDNEQFF
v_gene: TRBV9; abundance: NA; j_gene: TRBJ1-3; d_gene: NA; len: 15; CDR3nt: TGTGCCAGCAGCGTAGTTTCAGGGCTCGGAAACACCATATATTTT; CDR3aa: CASSVVSGLGNTIYF
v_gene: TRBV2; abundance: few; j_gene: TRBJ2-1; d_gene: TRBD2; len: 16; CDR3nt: TGTGCCAGCAGTGAATGGGTACTAGCGGGGGACCCGGAGCAGTTCTTC; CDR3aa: CASSEWVLAGDPEQFF
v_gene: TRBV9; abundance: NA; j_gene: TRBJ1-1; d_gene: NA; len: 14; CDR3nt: TGTGCCAGCAGCGCGCGGACAGATTACACTGAAGCTTTCTTT; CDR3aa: CASSARTDYTEAFF
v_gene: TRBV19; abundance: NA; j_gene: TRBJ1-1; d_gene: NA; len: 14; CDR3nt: TGTGCCAGTAGTATCGGGGGTTGGAACACTGAAGCTTTCTTT; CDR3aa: CASSIGGWNTEAFF
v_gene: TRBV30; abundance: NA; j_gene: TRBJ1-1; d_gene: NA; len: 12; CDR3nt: TGTGCCTGGCACCAGATGAACACTGAAGCTTTCTTT; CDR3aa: CAWHQMNTEAFF
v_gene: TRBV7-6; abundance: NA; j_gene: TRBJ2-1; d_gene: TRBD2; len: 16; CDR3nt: TGTGCCAGCAGACCTAGCGGGAGCGGTTTATACAATGAGCAGTTCTTC; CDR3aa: CASRPSGSGLYNEQFF
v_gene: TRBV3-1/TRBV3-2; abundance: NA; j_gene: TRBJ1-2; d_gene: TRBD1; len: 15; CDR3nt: TGTGCCAGCAGCCAACTGGACAGGGTGAACTATGGCTACACCTTC; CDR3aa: CASSQLDRVNYGYTF
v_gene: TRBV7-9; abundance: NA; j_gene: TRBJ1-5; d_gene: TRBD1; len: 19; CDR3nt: TGTGCCAGCAGCTCCGAGTTAACAGGGGGAGGAATGCTCAATCAGCCCCAGCATTTT; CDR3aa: CASSSELTGGGMLNQPQHF
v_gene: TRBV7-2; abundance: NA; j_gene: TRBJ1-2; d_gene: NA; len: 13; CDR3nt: TGTGCCAGCAGCTTTTACAGGGACTATGGCTACACCTTC; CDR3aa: CASSFYRDYGYTF
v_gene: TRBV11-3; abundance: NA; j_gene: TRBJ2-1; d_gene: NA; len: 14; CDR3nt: TGTGCCAGCACCTCTAGCGTTTTTGGGGGTGAGCAGTTCTTC; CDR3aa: CASTSSVFGGEQFF
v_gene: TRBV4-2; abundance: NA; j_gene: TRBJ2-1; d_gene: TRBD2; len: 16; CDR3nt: TGTGCCAGCAGCCAAGATGGGACTAGCGGATACAATGAGCAGTTCTTC; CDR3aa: CASSQDGTSGYNEQFF
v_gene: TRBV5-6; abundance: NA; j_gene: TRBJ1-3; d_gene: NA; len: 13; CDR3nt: TGTGCCAGCAGCTTGGTCGAGGTCGGCACCATATATTTT; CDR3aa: CASSLVEVGTIYF
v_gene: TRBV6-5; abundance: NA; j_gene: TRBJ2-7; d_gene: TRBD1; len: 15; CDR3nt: TGTGCCAGCAGTTACCGCCCGGGACAGGGGGACGAGCAGTACTTC; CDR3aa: CASSYRPGQGDEQYF
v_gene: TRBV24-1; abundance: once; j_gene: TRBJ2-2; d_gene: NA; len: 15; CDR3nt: TGTGCCACCAGTGATAGCAGGGCGAACACCGGGGAGCTGTTTTTT; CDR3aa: CATSDSRANTGELFF
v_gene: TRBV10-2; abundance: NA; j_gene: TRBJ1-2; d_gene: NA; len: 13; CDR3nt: TGCGCCAGCAGGGACTTAACTAACTATGGCTACACCTTC; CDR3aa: CASRDLTNYGYTF
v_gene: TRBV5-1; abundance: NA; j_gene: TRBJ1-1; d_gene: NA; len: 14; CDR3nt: TGCGCCAGCAGCCCCGACAGATTAGGCACTGAAGCTTTCTTT; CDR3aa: CASSPDRLGTEAFF
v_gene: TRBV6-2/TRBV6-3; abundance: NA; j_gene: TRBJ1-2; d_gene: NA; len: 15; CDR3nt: TGTGCCAGCAGTTACTCTGCGGGTGGTGGGTATGGCTACACCTTC; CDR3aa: CASSYSAGGGYGYTF
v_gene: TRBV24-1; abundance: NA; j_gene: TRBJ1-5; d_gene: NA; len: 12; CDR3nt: TGTGCCACCAGTGATTCATCCAGGTACCAGCATTTT; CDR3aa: CATSDSSRYQHF
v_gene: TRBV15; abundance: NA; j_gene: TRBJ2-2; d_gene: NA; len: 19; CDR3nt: TGTGCCACCAGCAGAGGAGGGCACCTTACCCAATCTAATACCGGGGAGCTGTTTTTT; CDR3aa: CATSRGGHLTQSNTGELFF
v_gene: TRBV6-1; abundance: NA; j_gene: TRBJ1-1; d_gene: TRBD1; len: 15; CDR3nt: TGTGCCAGCAGTGAAATCCGGGACAGGGTGACTGAAGCTTTCTTT; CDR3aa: CASSEIRDRVTEAFF
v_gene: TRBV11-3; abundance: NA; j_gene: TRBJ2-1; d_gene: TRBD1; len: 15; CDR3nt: TGTGCCAGCAGCTTTGGGACAGGCCTTTACAATGAGCAGTTCTTC; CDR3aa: CASSFGTGLYNEQFF
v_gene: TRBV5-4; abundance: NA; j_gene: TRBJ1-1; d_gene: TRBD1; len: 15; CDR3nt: TGTGCCAGCAGCTTGGAAGGGACAGGAAGAGACGAAGCTTTCTTT; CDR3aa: CASSLEGTGRDEAFF
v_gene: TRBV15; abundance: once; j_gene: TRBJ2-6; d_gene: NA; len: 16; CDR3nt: TGTGCCACCAGCAGAGAAACGAGTTATGGGGCCAACGTCCTGACTTTC; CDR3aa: CATSRETSYGANVLTF
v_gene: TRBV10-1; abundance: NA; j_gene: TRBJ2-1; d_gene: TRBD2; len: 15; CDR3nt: TGCGCCAGCAGTAAGCAAGGACTAGAAAGCAATGAGCAGTTCTTC; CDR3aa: CASSKQGLESNEQFF
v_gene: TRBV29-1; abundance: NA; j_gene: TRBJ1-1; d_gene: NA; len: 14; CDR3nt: TGCAGCGTTGGGGGTAACCAGGGTATAACTGAAGCTTTCTTT; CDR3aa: CSVGGNQGITEAFF
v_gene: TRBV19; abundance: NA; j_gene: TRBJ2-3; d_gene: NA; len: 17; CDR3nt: TGTGCCAGTAGTAAAGTGGGCAGGGGGGTTTTCACAGATACGCAGTATTTT; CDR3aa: CASSKVGRGVFTDTQYF